This T cell receptor beta chain emerged from a study of identical twins. General study results and limits: It was out-of-frame TCR alpha sharing in monozygotic twins that models underestimated.

TCRdb re-derived calls from the 5' RACE reads in MiXCR, one entry per CDR3 protein. The sample lists roughly 770,000 distinct CDR3 sequences, 15% to 20% occurring once. Only a few counts were recorded for this clonotype. Its cognate antigen is unknown. These data were also filed under a second study, of T cells expressing NK-cell markers. From that report: HCMV serostatus: seven of eight sequenced donors positive, one negative. A few donors' CD3+CD56-NKG2C+ cells were dominated by the same clonotypes.

The sample consisted of PBMCs. The TCR originated in a woman in her late teens or twenties in good health.

The CDR3 sequence is CASSSGPTREQYF. CDR3 nucleotide sequence: TGTGCCAGCAGTTCGGGCCCGACCCGCGAGCAGTACTTC. The chain links TRBV6-5 to TRBJ2-7, with no clear D. V was cut by 4 bases and J by 6 bases, with 13 bases left in between. The CDR3 is 13 amino acids. Germline V gene sequence: CDR1 MNHEY, CDR2 SVGAGI.